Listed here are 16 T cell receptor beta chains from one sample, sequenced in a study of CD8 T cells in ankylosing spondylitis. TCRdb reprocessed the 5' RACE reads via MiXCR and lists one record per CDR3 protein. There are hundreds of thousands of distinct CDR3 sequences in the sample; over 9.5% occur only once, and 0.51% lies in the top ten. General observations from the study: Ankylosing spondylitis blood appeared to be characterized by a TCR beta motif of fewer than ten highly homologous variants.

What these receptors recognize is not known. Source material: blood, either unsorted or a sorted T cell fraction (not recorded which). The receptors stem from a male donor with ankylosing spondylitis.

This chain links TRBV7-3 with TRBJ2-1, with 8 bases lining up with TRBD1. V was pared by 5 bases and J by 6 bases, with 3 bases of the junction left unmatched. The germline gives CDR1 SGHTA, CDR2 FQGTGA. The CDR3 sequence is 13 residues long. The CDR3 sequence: CASSTQGGNEQFF. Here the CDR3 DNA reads TGTGCCAGCAGCACACAGGGGGGCAATGAGCAGTTCTTC.

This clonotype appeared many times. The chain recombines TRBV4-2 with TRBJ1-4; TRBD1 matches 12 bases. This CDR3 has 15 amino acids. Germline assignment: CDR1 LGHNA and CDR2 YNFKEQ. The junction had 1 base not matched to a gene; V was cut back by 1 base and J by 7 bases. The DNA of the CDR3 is TGTGCCAGCAGCCAAGGGGGACAGGGGGCTGAAAAACTGTTTTTT. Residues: CASSQGGQGAEKLFF.

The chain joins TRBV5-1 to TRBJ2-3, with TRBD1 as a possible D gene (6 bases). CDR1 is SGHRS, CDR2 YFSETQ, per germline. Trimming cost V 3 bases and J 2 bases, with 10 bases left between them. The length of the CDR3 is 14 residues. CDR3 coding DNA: TGCGCCAGCAGCTCACAGGGTTTCACAGATACGCAGTATTTT. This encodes CASSSQGFTDTQYF. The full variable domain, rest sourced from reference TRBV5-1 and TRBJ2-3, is KAGVTQTPRYLIKTRGQQVTLSCSPISGHRSVSWYQQTPGQGLQFLFEYFSETQRNKGNFPGRFSGRQFSNSRSEMNVSTLELGDSALYLCASSSQGFTDTQYFGPGTRLTVL.

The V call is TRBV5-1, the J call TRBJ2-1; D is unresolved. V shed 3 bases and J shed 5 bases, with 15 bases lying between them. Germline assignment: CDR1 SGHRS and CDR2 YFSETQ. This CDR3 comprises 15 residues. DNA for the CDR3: TGCGCCAGCAGCTCAGACCCACCAAAGAACAATGAGCAGTTCTTC. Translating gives CASSSDPPKNNEQFF.

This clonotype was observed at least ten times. CDR3 amino acids: CSARGPGTEAFF. DNA of the CDR3: TGCAGTGCTAGAGGCCCGGGGACTGAAGCTTTCTTT. V is TRBV20-1 and J is TRBJ1-1; D gene unclear. Germline V gene sequence: CDR1 DFQATT, CDR2 SNEGSKA (reference sequence). The CDR3 runs 12 residues. V lost 1 base to trimming and J lost 5 bases, with 8 bases between them.

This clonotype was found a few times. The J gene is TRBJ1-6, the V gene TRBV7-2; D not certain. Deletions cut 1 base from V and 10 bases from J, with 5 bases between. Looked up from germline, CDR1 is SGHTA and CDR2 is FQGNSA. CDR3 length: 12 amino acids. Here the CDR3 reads CASSLGISPLHF. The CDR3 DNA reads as TGTGCCAGCAGCTTAGGTATATCACCCCTCCACTTT. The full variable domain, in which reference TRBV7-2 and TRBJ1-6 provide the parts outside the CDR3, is GAGVSQSPSNKVTEKGKDVELRCDPISGHTALYWYRQSLGQGLEFLIYFQGNSAPDKSGLPSDRFSAERTGGSVSTLTIQRTQQEDSAVYLCASSLGISPLHFGNGTRLTVT.

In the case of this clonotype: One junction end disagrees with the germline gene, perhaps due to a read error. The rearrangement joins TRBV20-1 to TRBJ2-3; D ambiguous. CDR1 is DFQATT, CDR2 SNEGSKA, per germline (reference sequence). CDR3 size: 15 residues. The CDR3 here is CCASSGLHSTDTQYF. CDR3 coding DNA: TGCTGTGCTAGTAGTGGGCTCCATAGCACAGATACGCAGTATTTT.

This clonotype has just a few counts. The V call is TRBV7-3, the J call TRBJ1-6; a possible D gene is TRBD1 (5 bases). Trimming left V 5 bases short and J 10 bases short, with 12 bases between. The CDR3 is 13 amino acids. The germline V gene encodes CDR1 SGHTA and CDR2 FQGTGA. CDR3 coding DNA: TGTGCCAGCAGCCGGGGACTACAGTCACCCCTCCACTTT. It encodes CASSRGLQSPLHF.

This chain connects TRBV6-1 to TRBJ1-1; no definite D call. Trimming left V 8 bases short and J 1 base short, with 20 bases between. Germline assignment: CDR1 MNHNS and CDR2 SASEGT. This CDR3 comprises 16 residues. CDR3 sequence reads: CASLTRNRRENTEAFF. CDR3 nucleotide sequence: TGTGCCAGCCTCACCCGAAACCGGAGGGAGAACACTGAAGCTTTCTTT.

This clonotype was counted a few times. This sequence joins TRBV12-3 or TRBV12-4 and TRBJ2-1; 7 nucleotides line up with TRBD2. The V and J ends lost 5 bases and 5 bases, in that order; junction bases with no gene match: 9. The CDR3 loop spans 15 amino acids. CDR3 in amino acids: CASSNLAGVHNEQFF. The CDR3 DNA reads TGTGCCAGCAGTAACCTGGCGGGAGTCCACAATGAGCAGTTCTTC.

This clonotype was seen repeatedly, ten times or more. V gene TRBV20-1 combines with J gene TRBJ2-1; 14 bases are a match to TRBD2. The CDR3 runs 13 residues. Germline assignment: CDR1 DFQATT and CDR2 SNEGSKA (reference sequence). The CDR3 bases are TGCAGCGTGACTAGCGGGAGGGCCAATGAGCAGTTCTTC. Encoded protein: CSVTSGRANEQFF.

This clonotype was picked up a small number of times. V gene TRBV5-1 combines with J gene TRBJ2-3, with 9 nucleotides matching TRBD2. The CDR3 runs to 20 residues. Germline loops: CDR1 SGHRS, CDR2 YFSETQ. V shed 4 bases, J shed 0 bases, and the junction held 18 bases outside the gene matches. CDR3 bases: TGCGCCAGCAGCCCAAGACGTCCCGGGACTAGCTCCACTAGCACAGATACGCAGTATTTT. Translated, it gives CASSPRRPGTSSTSTDTQYF.

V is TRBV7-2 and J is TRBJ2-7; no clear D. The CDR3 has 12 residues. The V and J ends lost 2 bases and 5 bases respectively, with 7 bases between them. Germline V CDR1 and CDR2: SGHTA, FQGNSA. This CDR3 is CASSLKGNEQYF. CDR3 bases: TGTGCCAGCAGCTTAAAAGGGAACGAGCAGTACTTC. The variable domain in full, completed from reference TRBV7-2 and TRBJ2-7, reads GAGVSQSPSNKVTEKGKDVELRCDPISGHTALYWYRQSLGQGLEFLIYFQGNSAPDKSGLPSDRFSAERTGGSVSTLTIQRTQQEDSAVYLCASSLKGNEQYFGPGTRLTVT.

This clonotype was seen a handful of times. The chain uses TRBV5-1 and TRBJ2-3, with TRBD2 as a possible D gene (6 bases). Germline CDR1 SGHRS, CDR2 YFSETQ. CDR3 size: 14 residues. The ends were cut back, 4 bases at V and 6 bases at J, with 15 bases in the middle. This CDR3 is CASSPWEVTDTQYF. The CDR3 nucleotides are TGCGCCAGCAGCCCGTGGGAGGTTACGGATACGCAGTATTTT.

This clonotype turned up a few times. DNA of the CDR3: TGCAGTGCCCAGACTAGCGGGAGCCAAGAGACCCAGTACTTC. Translating gives CSAQTSGSQETQYF. V is TRBV20-1 and J is TRBJ2-5, with 12 positions matching TRBD2. The CDR3 is 14 residues long. With V trimmed by 6 bases and J by 1 base, 3 bases remained unmatched. Germline lookup yields CDR1 DFQATT and CDR2 SNEGSKA (reference sequence).

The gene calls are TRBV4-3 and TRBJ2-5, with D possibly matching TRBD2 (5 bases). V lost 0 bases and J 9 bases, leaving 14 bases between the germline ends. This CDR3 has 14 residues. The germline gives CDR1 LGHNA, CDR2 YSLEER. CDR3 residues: CASSQDWAFGAQYF. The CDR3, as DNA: TGCGCCAGCAGCCAAGATTGGGCTTTCGGGGCCCAGTACTTC.